This T cell receptor beta chain originates from a study of blood T cell repertoires in COVID-19. Study context: Some COVID-19 samples were acute and others convalescent; all came from the United States, Italy and Spain. Sources were T cells, B-cell-depleted T cells, or PBMCs; the material itself was cDNA or gDNA.

How the authors handled the data: Nucleated cell number was recorded as an estimate derived from reference gene primer amplification. Assay: immunoSEQ multiplex PCR; the TCRdb copy retains only in-frame clones and omits some. That table is the source of V, J and clone size, and D and trimming were worked out from the DNA. The repertoire holds hundreds of thousands of clones, with 90% as singletons. In this sample, this clone turned up once. CDR3 length equals 13 residues. In germline, CDR1 is WSHSY, CDR2 SAAADI. Deletions cut 3 bases from V and 6 bases from J, with 11 bases between. The sequence was obtained from a man in his 60s who had recovered from COVID-19. The V and J genes are TRBV10-2 and TRBJ1-2; possibly TRBD1 for D (5 bases). Material for sequencing was PBMCs or T cells enriched from blood (not recorded which). For the CDR3, the DNA is TGCGCCAGCAGTGACCCCGGGGGAAATGGCTACACCTTC. Its protein product is CASSDPGGNGYTF.